This record looks at one T cell receptor beta chain sequence and its context. Method: immunoSEQ multiplex PCR; TCRdb's copy keeps in-frame clones and lacks some. The sample includes approximately 300,000 clones, around 88% of them seen just once. The data are from a study of blood T cell repertoires in COVID-19. Study-wide background: Samples came from the United States, Italy and Spain, spanning acute and convalescent COVID-19. PBMCs, B-cell-depleted T cells, or T cells provided the cDNA or gDNA that made up the material.

The receptor was isolated from a man in his forties with acute or convalescent COVID-19. Sample: peripheral blood.

The DNA for the CDR3 is TGTGCCACCAGCACCGGGGGTGAGGGATTCACCGGGGAGCTGTTTTTT. It yields the protein CATSTGGEGFTGELFF. The chain carries TRBV15 and TRBJ2-2; tentative D call: TRBD2 (6 bases). This CDR3 is built from 16 residues. Germline lookup yields CDR1 LNHNV and CDR2 YYDKDF (reference sequence). Trimming took off 4 bases at V and 4 bases at J, with 16 bases between the two ends.